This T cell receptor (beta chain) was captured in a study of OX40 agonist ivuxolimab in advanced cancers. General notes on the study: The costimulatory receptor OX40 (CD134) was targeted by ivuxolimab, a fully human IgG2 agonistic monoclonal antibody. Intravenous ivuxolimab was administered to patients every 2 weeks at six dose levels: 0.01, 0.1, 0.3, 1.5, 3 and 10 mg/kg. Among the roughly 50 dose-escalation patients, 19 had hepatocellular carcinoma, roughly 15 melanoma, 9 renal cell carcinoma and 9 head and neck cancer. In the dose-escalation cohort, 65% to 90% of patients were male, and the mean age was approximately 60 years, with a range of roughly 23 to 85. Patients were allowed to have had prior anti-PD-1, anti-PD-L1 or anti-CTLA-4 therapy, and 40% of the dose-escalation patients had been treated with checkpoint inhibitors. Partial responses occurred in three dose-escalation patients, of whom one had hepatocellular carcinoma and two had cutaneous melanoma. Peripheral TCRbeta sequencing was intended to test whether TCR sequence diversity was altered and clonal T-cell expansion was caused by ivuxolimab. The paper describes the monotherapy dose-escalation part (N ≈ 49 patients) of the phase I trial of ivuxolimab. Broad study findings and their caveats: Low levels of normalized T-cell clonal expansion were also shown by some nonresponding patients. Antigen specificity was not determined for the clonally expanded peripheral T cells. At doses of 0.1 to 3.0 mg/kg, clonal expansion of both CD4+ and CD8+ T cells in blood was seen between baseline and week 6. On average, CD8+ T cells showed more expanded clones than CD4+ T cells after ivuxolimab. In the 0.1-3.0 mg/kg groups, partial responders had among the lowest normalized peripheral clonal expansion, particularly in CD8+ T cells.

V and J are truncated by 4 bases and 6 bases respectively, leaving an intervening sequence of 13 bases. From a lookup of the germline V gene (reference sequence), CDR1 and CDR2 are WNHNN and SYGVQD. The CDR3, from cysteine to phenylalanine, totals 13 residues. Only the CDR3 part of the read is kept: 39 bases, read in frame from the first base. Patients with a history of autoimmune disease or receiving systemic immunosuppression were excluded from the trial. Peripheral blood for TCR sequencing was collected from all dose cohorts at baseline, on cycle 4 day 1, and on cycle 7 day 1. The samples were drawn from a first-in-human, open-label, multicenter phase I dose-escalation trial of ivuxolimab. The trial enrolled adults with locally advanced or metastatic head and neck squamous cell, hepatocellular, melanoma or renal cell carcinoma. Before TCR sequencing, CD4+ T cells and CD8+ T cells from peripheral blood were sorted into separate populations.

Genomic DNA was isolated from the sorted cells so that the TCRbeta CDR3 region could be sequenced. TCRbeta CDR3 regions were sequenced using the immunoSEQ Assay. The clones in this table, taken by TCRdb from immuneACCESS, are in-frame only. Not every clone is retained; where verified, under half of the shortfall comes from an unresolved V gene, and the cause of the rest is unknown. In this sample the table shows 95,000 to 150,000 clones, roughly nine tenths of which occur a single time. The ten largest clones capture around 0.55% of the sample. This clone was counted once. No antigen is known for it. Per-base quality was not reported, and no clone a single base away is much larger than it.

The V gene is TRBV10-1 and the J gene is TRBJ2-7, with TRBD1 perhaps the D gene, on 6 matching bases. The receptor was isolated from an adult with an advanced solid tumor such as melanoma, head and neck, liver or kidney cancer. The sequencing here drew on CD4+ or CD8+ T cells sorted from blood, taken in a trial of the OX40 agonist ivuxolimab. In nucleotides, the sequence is TGCGCCAGCAGTGGACAGGTTACATCCGAGCAGTACTTC. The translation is CASSGQVTSEQYF.